This T cell receptor (beta chain) came from a study of T cell responses to AZD1222 COVID-19 vaccine. Sequenced by immunoSEQ multiplex PCR; TCRdb stores in-frame clones only, minus some. This sample has around 80,000 clones, with approximately 91% found just once. Germline V CDR1 and CDR2: LGHDT, YNNKEL (reference sequence). The CDR3 loop spans 14 amino acids. V lost 4 bases to trimming and J lost 3 bases, with 13 bases between them. The TCR originated in an adult in good health. The genes are TRBV3-1 (or the pseudogene TRBV3-2) and TRBJ2-7; perhaps TRBD2 as D (5 bases). The material sequenced was peripheral blood, taken on day 0 of AZD1222 vaccination. CDR3 coding DNA: TGTGCCAGCAGCCCCAGGACTGGAGACTACGAGCAGTACTTC. Translating it yields CASSPRTGDYEQYF.